The 27 T cell receptor beta chains reported below all come from one sample, sequenced in a study of T cell changes during pregnancy in multiple sclerosis. The method was immunoSEQ multiplex PCR; TCRdb's version includes in-frame clones alone and lacks a portion of them. The data show approximately 40,000 clones, roughly 91% seen once. Source: CD4+ T cells from peripheral blood mononuclear cells, taken in the first trimester of pregnancy. The receptors here all came from a female donor with multiple sclerosis, enrolled in a pregnancy study.

The genes are TRBV11-2 and TRBJ2-1; 16 nucleotides align to TRBD2. The germline CDR1 and CDR2 sequences are SGHAT and FQNNGV. V dropped 5 bases and J dropped 5; count of bases not matched to a gene: 12. CDR3 length equals 19 residues. As DNA, the CDR3 is TGTGCCAGCAGCCCGTCCGGGACTAGCGGGGGGGCCAGAGACAATGAGCAGTTCTTC. It yields the protein CASSPSGTSGGARDNEQFF.

The rearrangement uses TRBV28 and TRBJ1-4, with TRBD1 matching over 8 bases. CDR1 and CDR2 (germline): MDHEN, SYDVKM. This CDR3 contains 14 residues. Losses at the gene ends were 5 bases for V and 8 bases for J; bases not matched to a gene: 7. The CDR3 DNA follows: TGTGCCAGCAGTCTGGACAGGGCCCCCGAAAAACTGTTTTTT. Residues: CASSLDRAPEKLFF.

The J gene is TRBJ1-2, the V gene TRBV5-1, with D maybe TRBD1 (6 bases). Germline CDR1 reads SGHRS; CDR2 reads YFSETQ. This CDR3 has 15 residues. Deletions cut 3 bases from V and 7 bases from J, with 19 bases between. The CDR3 protein is CASSSTTGLPTGYTF. DNA for the CDR3: TGCGCCAGCAGCTCAACTACAGGGCTCCCTACTGGCTACACCTTC.

V usage is TRBV14 and J usage is TRBJ2-3; TRBD1 matches 7 bases. Germline CDR1 SGHDN, CDR2 FVKESK. CDR3 size: 16 residues. Losses at the gene ends were 3 bases for V and 6 bases for J; bases not matched to a gene: 12. CDR3 DNA sequence: TGTGCCAGCAGCCACACACTAAGGGGGCGCGGGGATACGCAGTATTTT. It codes for CASSHTLRGRGDTQYF.

The chain joins TRBV6-1 to TRBJ1-2; D possibly corresponds to TRBD1 (5 bases). V gave up 6 bases and J gave up 4 bases, with 15 bases separating them. The CDR3 totals 14 residues. CDR1 MNHNS and CDR2 SASEGT come from the germline V gene. This chain's CDR3 is CASRMTATSYGYTF. CDR3 DNA sequence: TGTGCCAGCAGGATGACAGCTACTTCCTATGGCTACACCTTC.

This chain links TRBV7-9 with TRBJ2-3; 8 bases agree with TRBD1. This CDR3 contains 12 residues. In germline, CDR1 is SEHNR, CDR2 FQNEAQ (reference sequence). Germline trimming cut 5 bases from V and 11 bases from J; bases unmatched to any gene: 6. The CDR3 DNA is TGTGCCAGCAGCCCCGGACAGGGCGGGCAGTATTTT. Amino acid sequence: CASSPGQGGQYF.

V is TRBV14 and J is TRBJ2-1; unclear D gene. Trimming cost V 0 bases and J 0 bases, with 15 bases left between them. CDR3 length equals 18 residues. The germline V gene encodes CDR1 SGHDN and CDR2 FVKESK. CDR3 nucleotide sequence: TGTGCCAGCAGCCAAGAAGGTTGGTCGTGGAGCTCCTACAATGAGCAGTTCTTC. This translates into CASSQEGWSWSSYNEQFF. The complete variable domain, with remaining parts taken from reference TRBV14 and TRBJ2-1, reads EAGVTQFPSHSVIEKGQTVTLRCDPISGHDNLYWYRRVMGKEIKFLLHFVKESKQDESGMPNNRFLAERTGGTYSTLKVQPAELEDSGVYFCASSQEGWSWSSYNEQFFGPGTRLTVL.

This clone showed up just a few times. The chain links TRBV29-1 to TRBJ1-2; D remains unclear. CDR1 SQVTM and CDR2 ANQGSEA come from the germline V gene. This CDR3 spans 12 amino acids. Trimming removed 7 bases at V and 4 bases at J, with 13 bases between. The CDR3 here is CSAAAGSYGYTF. The CDR3 DNA reads as TGCAGCGCCGCTGCGGGGAGCTATGGCTACACCTTC.

This clone came up once. The V gene is TRBV19, the J gene TRBJ1-1; D is ambiguous. From germline, CDR1 is LNHDA and CDR2 SQIVND (reference sequence). The CDR3 length is 11 residues. The V end was cut by 4 bases, the J end by 10 bases, with 10 bases between. For the CDR3, the DNA is TGTGCCAGTAGTACAGGCGGAGGAGCTTTCTTT. This translates into CASSTGGGAFF.

The CDR3 loop is CASSLVSWNTGELFF. CDR3 coding DNA: TGTGCCAGCAGCTTAGTAAGCTGGAACACCGGGGAGCTGTTTTTT. The chain uses TRBV7-8 and TRBJ2-2; D remains unclear. Germline lookup yields CDR1 SGHVS and CDR2 FQNEAQ. The CDR3 has 15 residues. Trimming pared 1 base from V and 1 base from J, leaving 7 bases between.

V is TRBV2 and J is TRBJ2-3; D not certain. Between the trimmed V and J ends, which lost 2 bases and 2 bases, there was a span of 5 bases. The germline CDR1 and CDR2 sequences are SNHLY and FYNNEI. CDR3 length equals 13 residues. In DNA, the CDR3 is TGTGCCAGCAGTGAACCGTACACAGATACGCAGTATTTT. Its translation is CASSEPYTDTQYF. Complete variable domain (other parts from reference TRBV2 and TRBJ2-3): EPEVTQTPSHQVTQMGQEVILRCVPISNHLYFYWYRQILGQKVEFLVSFYNNEISEKSEIFDDQFSVERPDGSNFTLKIRSTKLEDSAMYFCASSEPYTDTQYFGPGTRLTVL.

V and J are TRBV30 and TRBJ1-2, with 7 positions matching TRBD1. CDR1 is GTSNPN, CDR2 SVGIG, per germline (reference sequence). Trimming took 4 bases from V and 0 from J; bases not matched to a gene: 17. This CDR3 contains 18 residues. CDR3 loop: CAWMPGYGTDLTNYGYTF. CDR3 bases: TGTGCCTGGATGCCGGGCTATGGGACAGACCTAACTAACTATGGCTACACCTTC.

This clone was found a few times. The chain recombines TRBV7-8 with TRBJ2-2; D gene ambiguous. This CDR3 contains 16 residues. V lost 0 bases to trimming and J lost 6 bases, with 14 bases between them. Germline CDR1 SGHVS, CDR2 FQNEAQ. As DNA, the CDR3 is TGTGCCAGCAGCTTAGCGAGGCAGTTAATCGCCGGGGAGCTGTTTTTT. It encodes CASSLARQLIAGELFF.

This clone was observed once. The chain uses TRBV7-3 and TRBJ2-1; tentative D call: TRBD2 (6 bases). This CDR3 is 15 amino acids long. Trimming stripped 5 bases from V and 7 bases from J, with 18 bases between. The germline CDR1 and CDR2 sequences are SGHTA and FQGTGA. The DNA for the CDR3 is TGTGCCAGCAGCCATTCAAGCGGGTCTCAGAATGAGCAGTTCTTC. Its protein is CASSHSSGSQNEQFF.

This rearrangement joins TRBV6-1 to TRBJ1-3; no definite D call. Trimming stripped 4 bases from V and 0 bases from J, with 13 bases between. This CDR3 has 16 residues. The germline V gene encodes CDR1 MNHNS and CDR2 SASEGT. Written as DNA, the CDR3 is TGTGCCAGCAGTGCGAATCCCGGGAACTCTGGAAACACCATATATTTT. Protein product: CASSANPGNSGNTIYF.

This sequence joins TRBV28 and TRBJ1-6; D is undetermined. V was trimmed by 11 bases and J by 7 bases, leaving 18 bases between them. This CDR3 has 14 amino acids. CDR1 is MDHEN, CDR2 SYDVKM, per germline. In nucleotides, the CDR3 is TGTGCCGCCTCAGCGGGTTTAGGGAATTCACCCCTCCACTTT. Its translation is CAASAGLGNSPLHF.

The V and J genes are TRBV7-8 and TRBJ2-1, with 8 bases identical to TRBD1. The germline V gene has CDR1 SGHVS and CDR2 FQNEAQ. With 5 bases clipped from V and 6 bases from J, the junction kept 6 bases outside the gene matches. The CDR3 runs to 14 residues. The chain's CDR3 is CASSAGGGANEQFF. The CDR3 DNA is TGTGCCAGCAGCGCAGGGGGCGGGGCCAATGAGCAGTTCTTC.

This clone was observed once. The chain joins TRBV5-8 to TRBJ1-5, with a possible D match to TRBD1 (5 bases). The V gene's germline CDR1 is SGHTS and CDR2 YDEGEE. Trimming stripped 4 bases from V and 4 bases from J, with 9 bases between. The CDR3 covers 13 residues. This CDR3 reads CASSLDRNQPQHF. CDR3 bases: TGTGCCAGCAGCCTCGACAGAAATCAGCCCCAGCATTTT.

As concerns this clone: The same CDR3 also results from other DNA sequences found in this sample. This rearrangement joins TRBV6-6 to TRBJ2-7, with 11 bases that match TRBD2. The length of the CDR3 is 13 residues. Germline CDR1 reads MNHNY; CDR2 reads SVGAGI (reference sequence). With V trimmed by 8 bases and J by 4 bases, 4 bases remained unmatched. CDR3 amino acids: CASAVAGGYEQYF. CDR3 in DNA: TGTGCCAGCGCGGTAGCGGGAGGGTACGAGCAGTACTTC.

The chain recombines TRBV5-3 with TRBJ1-3, with D possibly TRBD1 on 6 matching bases. TRBV5-3 is annotated as an ORF whose role is uncertain. The V gene lost 4 bases and the J gene lost 2 bases, with 13 bases spanning the gap. The CDR3 extends over 15 amino acids. For the CDR3, the DNA is TGTGCCAGAAGCCAGGGGCCAGTTACTGGAAACACCATATATTTT. This translates into CARSQGPVTGNTIYF.

In this sample, this clone turned up a few times. V and J are TRBV5-1 and TRBJ1-1, with 9 bases fitting TRBD1. The CDR3 sequence is 13 residues long. The ends lost 6 bases at V and 5 bases at J; junction bases unmatched: 5. The germline V gene has CDR1 SGHRS and CDR2 YFSETQ. In DNA, the CDR3 is TGCGCCAGCACATCCGGGACAGGGACTGAAGCTTTCTTT. Encoded protein: CASTSGTGTEAFF.

The rearrangement links TRBV19 to TRBJ1-3; 10 bases line up with TRBD1. Germline V gene data show CDR1 as LNHDA and CDR2 as SQIVND (reference sequence). V dropped 5 bases and J dropped 0; count of bases not matched to a gene: 13. The CDR3 runs to 19 residues. The CDR3, as DNA: TGTGCCAGTAGTCGAGGGACAGGGGTCCACAGAAGCTCTGGAAACACCATATATTTT. Its translation: CASSRGTGVHRSSGNTIYF.

The chain uses TRBV5-4 and TRBJ1-2, with D tentatively TRBD1 (6 bases). The length of the CDR3 is 16 residues. CDR1 and CDR2 (germline): SGHNT, YYREEE (reference sequence). Trimming took off 3 bases at V and 2 bases at J, with 17 bases between the two ends. CDR3 loop: CASSSLMTGSNYGYTF. The DNA of the CDR3 is TGTGCCAGCAGCTCCCTGATGACAGGTTCGAACTATGGCTACACCTTC.

The chain uses TRBV5-8 and TRBJ2-1; tentative D call: TRBD2 (5 bases). This CDR3 has 17 residues. CDR1 and CDR2 from the germline V gene are SGHTS and YDEGEE. V was cut by 4 bases and J by 0 bases, with 17 bases left in between. The CDR3 protein is CASSLGLGLSSYNEQFF. The CDR3 DNA sequence: TGTGCCAGCAGCCTCGGACTGGGATTAAGCTCCTACAATGAGCAGTTCTTC.

The J gene is TRBJ1-2, the V gene TRBV5-5; no definite D call. V lost 0 bases, J lost 0 bases, and 6 bases lay in between. The germline V gene has CDR1 SGHKS and CDR2 YYEKEE (reference sequence). The CDR3 extends over 14 amino acids. For the CDR3, the DNA is TGTGCCAGCAGCTTGGGGGCCTCTAACTATGGCTACACCTTC. This sequence encodes CASSLGASNYGYTF.

The chain is built from TRBV9 and TRBJ2-1, with D perhaps matching TRBD1 (6 bases). The CDR3 spans 15 residues. Germline V gene lookup returns CDR1 SGDLS and CDR2 YYNGEE. Between the trimmed V and J ends, which lost 0 bases and 3 bases, there was a span of 10 bases. DNA of the CDR3: TGTGCCAGCAGCGTAGAAGGGACACTCTACAATGAGCAGTTCTTC. It yields the protein CASSVEGTLYNEQFF.

This clone was counted a single time. This rearrangement joins TRBV21-1 to TRBJ1-4. TRBV21-1 is a listed pseudogene. There are 20 residues in the CDR3. Here the CDR3 reads CASSKWCYWSLYATNEKLFF. CDR3 DNA: TGTGCCAGCAGCAAATGGTGTTACTGGTCCCTTTATGCAACTAATGAAAAACTGTTTTTT.